The sequence of this T cell receptor beta chain was determined in a study of blood T cells in healthy people across ages. Looked up from germline, CDR1 is GTSNPN and CDR2 is SVGIG (reference sequence). The CDR3 is made up of 14 amino acids. V dropped 3 bases and J dropped 8 bases, with 16 bases sitting between them. This clonotype has only a few counts. For the second PCR, which ran for 7 to 11 cycles, a sample-barcoded 5' primer and a J-beta primer mix were used. A single record per CDR3 protein comes from TCRdb applying MiXCR to the 5' RACE reads. This table holds hundreds of thousands of distinct CDR3 sequences, about 30% found once.

The receptor was isolated from a woman of 80 years or more in good health. Sequenced input: blood. The chain recombines TRBV30 with TRBJ1-4, with D perhaps matching TRBD1 (6 bases). CDR3 sequence: CAWSSGTNIEKLFF. Here the CDR3 DNA reads TGTGCCTGGAGCTCCGGGACAAACATCGAAAAACTGTTTTTT.